Shown below are 16 T cell receptor beta chains from a single sample sequenced in a study of blood T cell repertoires in COVID-19. Sequencing used immunoSEQ multiplex PCR; TCRdb keeps in-frame clones, though not all of them. Among 200,000 to 250,000 clones listed, 86% were seen once. The sequenced sample was peripheral blood. All receptors derive from a man between 25 and 39 years old who had recovered from COVID-19.

This CDR3 reads CASSIGTVSPYGYTF. The CDR3 nucleotides read TGTGCCAGCAGTATCGGGACAGTCAGCCCCTATGGCTACACCTTC. V and J are TRBV6-5 and TRBJ1-2, with 7 bases matching TRBD1. The ends lost 5 bases at V and 4 bases at J; junction bases unmatched: 10. There are 15 residues in the CDR3. CDR1 and CDR2 (germline): MNHEY, SVGAGI.

The V call is TRBV6-5, the J call TRBJ1-1; D might be TRBD1 (6 bases). V was clipped by 0 bases and J by 8 bases, with 10 bases between them. The CDR3 spans 13 residues. Germline V CDR1 and CDR2: MNHEY, SVGAGI. The CDR3 here is CASSYSGDKEAFF. The CDR3 DNA sequence: TGTGCCAGCAGTTACTCAGGGGACAAGGAAGCTTTCTTT.

A remark on this clone: As the CDR3 is not closed by the conserved phenylalanine or tryptophan, this likely results from a read error. No DNA is shown, since the ends of the CDR3 on it are uncertain; the CDR3 is the one TCRdb lists. V is TRBV20-1 and J is TRBJ2-3; no DNA check was done on the table's D call, TRBD2. The length of the CDR3 is 9 amino acids, counting both ends. Germline assignment: CDR1 DFQATT and CDR2 SNEGSKA (reference sequence). The CDR3 here is CSARDPRVL.

This clone was recorded once. This chain uses TRBV10-3 with TRBJ1-5; 11 bases fit TRBD1. V dropped 6 bases and J dropped 6; count of bases not matched to a gene: 4. CDR3 size: 14 residues. Per the germline V gene, CDR1 is ENHRY and CDR2 is SYGVKD. As DNA, the CDR3 is TGTGCCATCAGCCCGGGACAGGGGGGTCAGCCCCAGCATTTT. Encoded protein: CAISPGQGGQPQHF.

The genes are TRBV18 and TRBJ2-7, with 9 bases aligning to TRBD1. The CDR3 runs to 15 residues. Germline CDR1 is KGHSH and CDR2 is LQKENI. The ends lost 4 bases at V and 3 bases at J; junction bases unmatched: 7. The CDR3, as DNA: TGTGCCAGCTCACTGGCAGGACAGGGGTTCTACGAGCAGTACTTC. It codes for CASSLAGQGFYEQYF.

This clone was counted a single time. The gene calls are TRBV5-6 and TRBJ2-7; 7 bases match TRBD1. CDR3 length: 15 amino acids. V shed 2 bases and J 5 bases; nucleotides not matched to a gene: 10. Germline loops: CDR1 SGHDT, CDR2 YYEEEE. CDR3 coding DNA: TGTGCCAGCAGCTTCCTAGACAGGGAGACCCACGAGCAGTACTTC. Its translation is CASSFLDRETHEQYF.

V gene TRBV28 combines with J gene TRBJ1-6; D possibly corresponds to TRBD1 (6 bases). V lost 3 bases and J 8 bases, leaving 14 bases between the germline ends. From germline, CDR1 is MDHEN and CDR2 SYDVKM. This CDR3 region has 15 residues. DNA for the CDR3: TGTGCCAGCAGTTTCAGGGACATACCCTATTCACCCCTCCACTTT. This encodes CASSFRDIPYSPLHF. The whole variable domain, remainder taken from reference TRBV28 and TRBJ1-6, is DVKVTQSSRYLVKRTGEKVFLECVQDMDHENMFWYRQDPGLGLRLIYFSYDVKMKEKGDIPEGYSVSREKKERFSLILESASTNQTSMYLCASSFRDIPYSPLHFGNGTRLTVT.

The V and J genes are TRBV5-1 and TRBJ1-1; 9 nucleotides line up with TRBD1. CDR3 length: 12 residues. With 3 bases clipped from V and 8 bases from J, the junction kept 2 bases outside the gene matches. Germline-derived CDR1 and CDR2 are SGHRS and YFSETQ. The CDR3 DNA is TGCGCCAGCAGCTCGACAGGGGGGGAAGCTTTCTTT. It is translated as CASSSTGGEAFF.

The V call is TRBV5-1, the J call TRBJ1-2, with 8 nucleotides matching TRBD1. V gave up 7 bases and J gave up 7 bases; unmatched junction bases: 12. There are 14 residues in the CDR3. Germline CDR1 SGHRS, CDR2 YFSETQ. This chain's CDR3 is CASGLGQGAGGYTF. The CDR3 DNA reads TGCGCCAGCGGTTTGGGGCAGGGGGCTGGTGGCTACACCTTC.

The chain carries TRBV24-1 and TRBJ2-2, with D perhaps matching TRBD2 (5 bases). This CDR3 has 13 amino acids. Germline CDR1 KGHDR, CDR2 SFDVKD. V shed 2 bases and J shed 7 bases, with 7 bases lying between them. CDR3 region: CATSDSGNGELFF. CDR3 coding DNA: TGTGCCACCAGTGATTCCGGGAACGGGGAGCTGTTTTTT.

The chain links TRBV5-1 to TRBJ2-2; no clear D. The V end was cut by 0 bases, the J end by 2 bases, with 11 bases between. Germline V gene sequence: CDR1 SGHRS, CDR2 YFSETQ. The CDR3 consists of 16 residues. CDR3 protein: CASSLAEPVNTGELFF. The CDR3 nucleotides read TGCGCCAGCAGCTTGGCGGAGCCGGTCAACACCGGGGAGCTGTTTTTT.

The genes are TRBV19 and TRBJ2-5; 7 bases are shared with TRBD2. Germline-derived CDR1 and CDR2 are LNHDA and SQIVND (reference sequence). The CDR3 has 13 residues. V was pared by 6 bases and J by 5 bases, with 6 bases of the junction left unmatched. The CDR3 protein is CASRGLGIETQYF. The CDR3 coding sequence is TGTGCCAGTAGAGGACTAGGGATCGAGACCCAGTACTTC. Variable domain in full (rest from reference TRBV19 and TRBJ2-5): DGGITQSPKYLFRKEGQNVTLSCEQNLNHDAMYWYRQDPGQGLRLIYYSQIVNDFQKGDIAEGYSVSREKKESFPLTVTSAQKNPTAFYLCASRGLGIETQYFGPGTRLLVL.

The rearrangement joins TRBV4-3 to TRBJ1-2; D is possibly TRBD1 (5 bases). The V end lost 4 bases, the J end lost 1 base, and 13 bases lay between the germline ends. The germline gives CDR1 LGHNA, CDR2 YSLEER. The length of the CDR3 is 15 residues. The CDR3 nucleotides read TGCGCCAGCAGCCCACTTGACCAGGGTAACTATGGCTACACCTTC. It codes for CASSPLDQGNYGYTF.

The chain is built from TRBV14 and TRBJ2-5; 7 nucleotides line up with TRBD1. Germline V gene data show CDR1 as SGHDN and CDR2 as FVKESK. V dropped 4 bases and J dropped 1; count of bases not matched to a gene: 3. The CDR3 length is 14 residues. The CDR3 loop reads CASSPRQGQETQYF. CDR3 sequence (DNA): TGTGCCAGCAGCCCAAGACAGGGCCAAGAGACCCAGTACTTC.

The chain combines TRBV4-3 with TRBJ2-1, with 7 bases lining up with TRBD1. The CDR3 length is 18 residues. Trimming at V came to 1 base and at J to 4 bases, leaving 13 bases not matched to a gene. The germline CDR1 and CDR2 sequences are LGHNA and YSLEER. The CDR3 DNA is TGCGCCAGCAGCCAAGCTAGAACAGGGGACCCCCGTTACAATGAGCAGTTCTTC. It translates to CASSQARTGDPRYNEQFF.

The CDR3 nucleotides are TGTGCCAGCAGTTTTAGTAGGGGCGCCTATGGCTACACCTTC. This sequence encodes CASSFSRGAYGYTF. V gene TRBV27 combines with J gene TRBJ1-2; perhaps TRBD1 as D (5 bases). V dropped 3 bases and J dropped 4 bases, with 12 bases sitting between them. Per the germline V gene, CDR1 is MNHEY and CDR2 is SMNVEV (reference sequence). The CDR3 spans 14 residues.